Below are 8 T cell receptor beta chains sequenced from a single sample in a study of blood T cell repertoires in COVID-19. Assay used: immunoSEQ multiplex PCR; TCRdb lists only in-frame clones, some missing. Of approximately 140,000 clones in the sample, around 87% were seen once. The sample consisted of peripheral blood. All receptors come from a man between 18 and 35 years old with COVID-19, enrolled during active disease.

The chain is built from TRBV11-2 and TRBJ2-7; a weak D match, TRBD2 (5 bases). Trimming removed 2 bases from V and 4 bases from J, with 18 bases in between. CDR1 is SGHAT, CDR2 FQNNGV, per germline. This CDR3 has 16 amino acids. Here the CDR3 reads CASSLKWVRDDYEQYF. As DNA, the CDR3 is TGTGCCAGCAGCTTAAAATGGGTGAGGGATGATTACGAGCAGTACTTC.

This clone was counted only a few times. V is TRBV18 and J is TRBJ2-1, with 9 bases fitting TRBD1. Germline trimming cut 2 bases from V and 2 bases from J; bases unmatched to any gene: 13. This CDR3 has 19 amino acids. CDR1 and CDR2 from the germline V gene are KGHSH and LQKENI. CDR3 coding DNA: TGTGCCAGCTCACCATTCCGGGACAGGGCAATTTCAACCTACAATGAGCAGTTCTTC. It encodes CASSPFRDRAISTYNEQFF.

The chain recombines TRBV28 with TRBJ2-3; 10 bases align to TRBD2. The CDR3 runs 17 residues. V lost 5 bases to trimming and J lost 2 bases; unmatched junction nucleotides: 10. Per germline, CDR1 MDHEN and CDR2 SYDVKM. Here the CDR3 reads CASSPRPTSGDTDTQYF. The CDR3 coding sequence is TGTGCCAGCAGTCCAAGACCCACTAGCGGGGACACAGATACGCAGTATTTT.

The rearrangement links TRBV9 to TRBJ2-3, with TRBD2 matching 13 bases. The CDR3 loop spans 16 amino acids. The J segment lost 2 bases and the V segment lost 5 bases, leaving 5 bases of the junction unmatched. CDR1 and CDR2 from the germline V gene are SGDLS and YYNGEE. The CDR3 is CASREGLAGSTDTQYF. DNA of the CDR3: TGTGCCAGCAGAGAGGGACTAGCGGGATCCACAGATACGCAGTATTTT. Variable domain in full (rest from reference TRBV9 and TRBJ2-3): DSGVTQTPKHLITATGQRVTLRCSPRSGDLSVYWYQQSLDQGLQFLIQYYNGEERAKGNILERFSAQQFPDLHSELNLSSLELGDSALYFCASREGLAGSTDTQYFGPGTRLTVL.

The chain joins TRBV28 to TRBJ2-5, with D possibly TRBD2 on 5 matching bases. This CDR3 has 12 amino acids. Germline lookup yields CDR1 MDHEN and CDR2 SYDVKM. V was clipped by 9 bases and J by 0 bases, with 8 bases between them. CDR3 coding DNA: TGTGCCAGTGGGGAGAACCAAGAGACCCAGTACTTC. This encodes CASGENQETQYF.

The V call is TRBV5-4, the J call TRBJ2-7, with 9 bases matching TRBD2. Germline assignment: CDR1 SGHNT and CDR2 YYREEE (reference sequence). Losses at the gene ends were 4 bases for V and 1 base for J; bases not matched to a gene: 9. The CDR3 loop spans 16 amino acids. The CDR3 loop reads CASSLSGRVGSYEQYF. The CDR3, as DNA: TGTGCCAGCAGCCTTAGCGGGAGAGTAGGATCCTACGAGCAGTACTTC.

This chain links TRBV29-1 with TRBJ2-5; D unclear. Trimming pared 7 bases from V and 3 bases from J, leaving 6 bases between. The CDR3 loop spans 10 amino acids. Germline CDR1 reads SQVTM; CDR2 reads ANQGSEA. This CDR3 reads CSGLKETQYF. The CDR3 region has the DNA TGCAGCGGTTTAAAAGAGACCCAGTACTTC.

This chain connects TRBV4-1 to TRBJ2-5; D is perhaps TRBD2 (6 bases). CDR3 size: 13 residues. The germline CDR1 and CDR2 sequences are MGHRA and YSYEKL. The ends were cut back, 5 bases at V and 5 bases at J, with 12 bases in the middle. The DNA of the CDR3 is TGCGCCAGCAGCTTGACTAGGTCTGAGACCCAGTACTTC. Its protein product is CASSLTRSETQYF.